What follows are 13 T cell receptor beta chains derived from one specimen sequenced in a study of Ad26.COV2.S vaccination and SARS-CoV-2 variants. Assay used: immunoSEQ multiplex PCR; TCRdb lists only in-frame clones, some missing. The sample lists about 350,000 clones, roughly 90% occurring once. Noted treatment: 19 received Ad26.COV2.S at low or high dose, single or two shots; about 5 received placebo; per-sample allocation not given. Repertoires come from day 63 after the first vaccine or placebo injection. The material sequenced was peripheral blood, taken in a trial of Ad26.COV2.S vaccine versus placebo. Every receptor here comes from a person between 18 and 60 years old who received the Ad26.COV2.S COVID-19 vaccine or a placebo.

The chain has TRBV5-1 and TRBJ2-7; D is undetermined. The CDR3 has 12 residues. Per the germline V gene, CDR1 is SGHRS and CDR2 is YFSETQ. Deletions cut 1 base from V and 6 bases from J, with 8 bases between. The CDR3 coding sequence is TGCGCCAGCAGCTTGAAGGGTAGCGAGCAGTACTTC. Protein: CASSLKGSEQYF.

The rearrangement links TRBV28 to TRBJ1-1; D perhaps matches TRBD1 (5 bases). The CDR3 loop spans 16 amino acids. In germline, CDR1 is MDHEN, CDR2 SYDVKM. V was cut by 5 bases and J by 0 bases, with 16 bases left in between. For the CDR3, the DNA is TGTGCCAGCAGTGCCAGGACGGACACCATGAACACTGAAGCTTTCTTT. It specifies CASSARTDTMNTEAFF. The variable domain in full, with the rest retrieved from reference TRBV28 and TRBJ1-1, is DVKVTQSSRYLVKRTGEKVFLECVQDMDHENMFWYRQDPGLGLRLIYFSYDVKMKEKGDIPEGYSVSREKKERFSLILESASTNQTSMYLCASSARTDTMNTEAFFGQGTRLTVV.

The CDR3 loop is CASSVGEGGSTEAFF. DNA of the CDR3: TGTGCCAGCAGTGTAGGAGAGGGTGGGAGCACTGAAGCTTTCTTT. V usage is TRBV2 and J usage is TRBJ1-1; D is undetermined. Per germline, CDR1 SNHLY and CDR2 FYNNEI. Trimming removed 4 bases at V and 4 bases at J, with 16 bases between. This CDR3 is built from 15 residues.

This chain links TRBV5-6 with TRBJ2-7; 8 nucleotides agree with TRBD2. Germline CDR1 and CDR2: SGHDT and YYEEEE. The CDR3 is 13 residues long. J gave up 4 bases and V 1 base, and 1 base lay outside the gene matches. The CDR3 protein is CASSLTSGYEQYF. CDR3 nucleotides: TGTGCCAGCAGCTTGACTAGCGGATACGAGCAGTACTTC.

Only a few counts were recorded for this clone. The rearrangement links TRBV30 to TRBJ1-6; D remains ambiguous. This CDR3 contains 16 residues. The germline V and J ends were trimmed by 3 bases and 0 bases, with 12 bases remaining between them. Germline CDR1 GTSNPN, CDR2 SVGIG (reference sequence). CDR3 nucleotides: TGTGCCTGGAGGCCGGGCCAGAGCTCCTATAATTCACCCCTCCACTTT. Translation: CAWRPGQSSYNSPLHF.

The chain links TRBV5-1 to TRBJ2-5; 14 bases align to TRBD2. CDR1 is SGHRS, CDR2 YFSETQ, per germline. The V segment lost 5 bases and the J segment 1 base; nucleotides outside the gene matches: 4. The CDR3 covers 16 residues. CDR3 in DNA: TGCGCCAGCAGTCGGACTAGCGGGAGGCTCCAAGAGACCCAGTACTTC. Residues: CASSRTSGRLQETQYF.

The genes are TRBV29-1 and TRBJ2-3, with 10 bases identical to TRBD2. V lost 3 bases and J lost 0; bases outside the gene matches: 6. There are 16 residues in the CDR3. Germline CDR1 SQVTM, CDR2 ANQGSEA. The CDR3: CSVDGLAGDSTDTQYF. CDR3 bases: TGCAGCGTTGATGGCCTAGCGGGAGATAGCACAGATACGCAGTATTTT.

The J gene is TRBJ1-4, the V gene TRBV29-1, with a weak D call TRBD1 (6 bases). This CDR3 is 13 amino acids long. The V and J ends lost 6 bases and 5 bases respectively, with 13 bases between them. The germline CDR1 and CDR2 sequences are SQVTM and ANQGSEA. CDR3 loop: CSVAGVENEKLFF. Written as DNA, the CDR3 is TGCAGCGTGGCAGGGGTGGAAAATGAAAAACTGTTTTTT.

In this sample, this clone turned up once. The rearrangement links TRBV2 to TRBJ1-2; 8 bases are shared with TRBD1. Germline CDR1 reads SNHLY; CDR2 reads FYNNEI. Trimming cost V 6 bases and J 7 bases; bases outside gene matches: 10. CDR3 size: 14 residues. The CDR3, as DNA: TGTGCCAGCAGGAGGGGACAGGCCGAAGGTGGCTACACCTTC. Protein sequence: CASRRGQAEGGYTF. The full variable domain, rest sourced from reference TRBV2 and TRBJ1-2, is EPEVTQTPSHQVTQMGQEVILRCVPISNHLYFYWYRQILGQKVEFLVSFYNNEISEKSEIFDDQFSVERPDGSNFTLKIRSTKLEDSAMYFCASRRGQAEGGYTFGSGTRLTVV.

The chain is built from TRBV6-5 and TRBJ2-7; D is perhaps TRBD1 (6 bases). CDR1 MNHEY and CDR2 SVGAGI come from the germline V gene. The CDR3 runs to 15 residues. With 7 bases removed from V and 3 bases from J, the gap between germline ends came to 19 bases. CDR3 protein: CASTRTRTDYYEQYF. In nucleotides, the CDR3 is TGTGCCAGCACCAGGACTCGGACAGACTACTACGAGCAGTACTTC.

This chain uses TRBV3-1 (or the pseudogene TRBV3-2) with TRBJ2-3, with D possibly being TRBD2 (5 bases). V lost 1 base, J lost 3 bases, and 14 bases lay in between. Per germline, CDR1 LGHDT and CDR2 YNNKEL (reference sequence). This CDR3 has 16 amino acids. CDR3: CASSQASLALTDTQYF. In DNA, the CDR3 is TGTGCCAGCAGCCAAGCGTCGCTAGCTTTAACAGATACGCAGTATTTT.

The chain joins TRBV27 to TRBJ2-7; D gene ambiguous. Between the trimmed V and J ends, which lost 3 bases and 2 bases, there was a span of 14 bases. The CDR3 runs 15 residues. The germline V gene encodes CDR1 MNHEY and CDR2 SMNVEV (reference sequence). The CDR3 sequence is CASSFDASPTYEQYF. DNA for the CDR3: TGTGCCAGCAGTTTTGACGCGTCTCCGACCTACGAGCAGTACTTC.

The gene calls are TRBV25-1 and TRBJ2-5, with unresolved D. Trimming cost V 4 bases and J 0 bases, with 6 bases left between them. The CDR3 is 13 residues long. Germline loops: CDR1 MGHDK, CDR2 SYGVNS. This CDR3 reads CASSVQDQETQYF. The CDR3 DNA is TGTGCCAGCAGTGTGCAGGACCAAGAGACCCAGTACTTC.